Listed here are 30 T cell receptor beta chains from one sample, sequenced in a study of T cells in Graves' hyperthyroidism and ophthalmopathy. Amplification targeted TCR beta CDR3 regions from RNA transcripts. An initial round of RT-PCR targeting the TCR CDR3 relied on the HTBI primer set. Each CDR3 protein gets one entry after TCRdb re-called the multiplex PCR reads with MiXCR. This table has around 340,000 distinct CDR3 sequences, roughly 18% appearing once. Sequencing was performed on blood. The origin of the receptors is a woman aged 45 to 65 with Graves' hyperthyroidism.

This clonotype was recorded many times. This rearrangement joins TRBV2 to TRBJ2-1, with 9 bases that match TRBD2. Germline loops: CDR1 SNHLY, CDR2 FYNNEI. The CDR3 is 13 amino acids. The junction had 3 bases not matched to a gene; V was cut back by 8 bases and J by 4 bases. The CDR3 sequence: CASGLAGYNEQFF. The CDR3 bases are TGTGCCAGCGGCCTAGCGGGGTACAATGAGCAGTTCTTC.

This clonotype was seen more than once but under ten times. The gene calls are TRBV6-1 and TRBJ2-4, with a weak D call TRBD1 (6 bases). Germline V gene data show CDR1 as MNHNS and CDR2 as SASEGT. The V end was cut by 5 bases, the J end by 12 bases, with 20 bases between. There are 14 residues in the CDR3. The CDR3 bases are TGTGCCAGCAGTAGACAGGAGCTAGAGGTAGCTCAGTACTTC. This translates into CASSRQELEVAQYF.

This clonotype was seen ten or more times. The chain couples TRBV3-1 to TRBJ2-3, with 9 bases identical to TRBD2. Germline CDR1 reads LGHDT; CDR2 reads YNNKEL (reference sequence). The CDR3 covers 16 residues. The V and J ends lost 3 bases and 2 bases, in that order; junction bases with no gene match: 6. The CDR3 sequence is CASSQTSGSYTDTQYF. The DNA of the CDR3 is TGTGCCAGCAGCCAGACTAGCGGAAGTTACACAGATACGCAGTATTTT.

With regard to this clonotype: A much larger clone is a single base away; this may be a read error. This rearrangement joins TRBV6-5 to TRBJ2-5; 11 nucleotides align to TRBD2. The CDR3 runs to 15 residues. Germline CDR1 and CDR2: MNHEY and SVGAGI. The V gene end was trimmed by 7 bases and the J gene end by 5 bases; junction bases not matched to a gene: 9. CDR3 amino acids: CASNSSGRWGETQYF. CDR3 in DNA: TGTGCCAGCAATTCTAGCGGGAGGTGGGGGGAGACCCAGTACTTC.

This clonotype was seen ten or more times. This chain uses TRBV28 with TRBJ2-1, with D perhaps TRBD1 (7 bases). V lost 5 bases and J 7 bases, leaving 15 bases between the germline ends. Germline V gene sequence: CDR1 MDHEN, CDR2 SYDVKM. This CDR3 region has 14 residues. The CDR3 spells CASSLRGQTNEQFF. The CDR3 coding sequence is TGTGCCAGCAGTCTGCGGGGACAGACTAATGAGCAGTTCTTC.

This clonotype was detected many times. The rearrangement uses TRBV7-3 and TRBJ2-1; D gene unclear. Germline assignment: CDR1 SGHTA and CDR2 FQGTGA. Between the trimmed V and J ends, which lost 5 bases and 2 bases, there was a span of 13 bases. This CDR3 is built from 15 residues. The chain's CDR3 is CASSQDLKPYNEQFF. CDR3 bases: TGTGCCAGCAGCCAAGACCTGAAACCCTACAATGAGCAGTTCTTC.

In its sample, this clonotype was seen many times. The chain combines TRBV30 with TRBJ2-7; D tentatively reads TRBD1 or TRBD2 (5 bases each). CDR1 and CDR2 from the germline V gene are GTSNPN and SVGIG (reference sequence). The CDR3 extends over 14 amino acids. V lost 5 bases and J lost 0, with 14 bases in between. CDR3 DNA sequence: TGTGCCTGGGGGACCGGGACCTACTCCTACGAGCAGTACTTC. Its protein is CAWGTGTYSYEQYF.

The rearrangement uses TRBV7-9 and TRBJ1-2; 8 bases fit TRBD1. The CDR3 extends over 13 amino acids. Germline V CDR1 and CDR2: SEHNR, FQNEAQ (reference sequence). The J segment lost 11 bases and the V segment lost 1 base, leaving 6 bases of the junction unmatched. CDR3 loop: CASSLGTGTAYTF. In nucleotides, the CDR3 is TGTGCCAGCAGCTTAGGGACAGGGACTGCATACACCTTC.

This clonotype was seen more than once but under ten times. The genes are TRBV6-1 and TRBJ2-2; D ambiguous. The V gene's germline CDR1 is MNHNS and CDR2 SASEGT. Trimming took 6 bases from V and 7 from J, leaving 12 bases between them. There are 13 residues in the CDR3. The CDR3 reads CASSSGWGGELFF. The CDR3 DNA is TGTGCCAGCAGCTCTGGCTGGGGCGGGGAGCTGTTTTTT.

In this sample, this clonotype turned up many times. V usage is TRBV6-1 and J usage is TRBJ2-5, with 15 nucleotides matching TRBD2. This CDR3 has 16 amino acids. The germline gives CDR1 MNHNS, CDR2 SASEGT. V shed 5 bases, J shed 2 bases, and the junction held 3 bases outside the gene matches. CDR3 sequence (DNA): TGTGCCAGCAGTCTAGGGACTAGCGGGGGGCAAGAGACCCAGTACTTC. Its protein product is CASSLGTSGGQETQYF.

This clonotype occurred many times. CDR3 in DNA: TGTGCCAGCAGCTCCCCACTAATAGCCAAAAACATTCAGTACTTC. Its protein is CASSSPLIAKNIQYF. V is TRBV11-1 and J is TRBJ2-4; the D is unclear. Germline V gene sequence: CDR1 SGHAT, CDR2 FQDESV (reference sequence). The CDR3 is made up of 15 amino acids. Between the trimmed V and J ends, which lost 4 bases and 0 bases, there was a span of 10 bases.

This clonotype has a count of ten or more. The genes are TRBV28 and TRBJ2-1; unclear D gene. This CDR3 spans 13 amino acids. Germline values: CDR1 MDHEN, CDR2 SYDVKM. Trimming removed 4 bases from V and 3 bases from J, with 7 bases in between. The CDR3 DNA follows: TGTGCCAGCAGTTCGTCTATCTACAATGAGCAGTTCTTC. This sequence encodes CASSSSIYNEQFF.

The table lists this clonotype with a few counts. The V and J genes are TRBV7-9 and TRBJ1-3, with D unclear. The germline V and J ends were trimmed by 1 base and 4 bases, with 11 bases remaining between them. The CDR3 spans 15 residues. Germline V CDR1 and CDR2: SEHNR, FQNEAQ (reference sequence). The CDR3 region is CASSLEGTRGNTIYF. The CDR3 DNA is TGTGCCAGCAGCTTAGAAGGCACACGAGGAAACACCATATATTTT.

The chain links TRBV7-9 to TRBJ1-1, with unresolved D. This CDR3 has 16 amino acids. Germline assignment: CDR1 SEHNR and CDR2 FQNEAQ (reference sequence). V was trimmed by 4 bases and J by 0 bases, leaving 15 bases between them. The CDR3 spells CASSSTLAQLNTEAFF. CDR3 in DNA: TGTGCCAGCAGCTCTACGTTGGCACAACTGAACACTGAAGCTTTCTTT.

In its sample, this clonotype was seen a few times. The chain joins TRBV6-1 to TRBJ1-2; weak D call: TRBD1 (6 bases). Germline V lookup: CDR1 MNHNS, CDR2 SASEGT. Trimming shortened V by 10 bases and J by 5 bases, and 26 bases separated the two germline ends. This CDR3 has 16 residues. Here the CDR3 reads CATPRGGTSQEYGYTF. CDR3 nucleotides: TGTGCCACACCAAGGGGAGGGACATCACAAGAATATGGCTACACCTTC.

The chain carries TRBV20-1 and TRBJ2-1, with unresolved D. V lost 3 bases to trimming and J lost 8 bases, with 14 bases between them. The CDR3 runs to 13 residues. Germline CDR1 is DFQATT and CDR2 is SNEGSKA (reference sequence). CDR3 DNA: TGCAGTGCTAGCCCCAGCCCGGACGATGAGCAGTTCTTC. It translates to CSASPSPDDEQFF.

This clonotype has only a few counts. CDR3 loop: CSAAPSGSEAFF. The CDR3 DNA is TGCAGTGCAGCCCCCAGTGGATCTGAAGCTTTCTTT. This chain links TRBV20-1 with TRBJ1-1; D uncertain. The CDR3 has 12 residues. Germline V CDR1 and CDR2: DFQATT, SNEGSKA (reference sequence). V lost 6 bases, J lost 6 bases, and 14 bases lay in between.

This clonotype was seen only a few times. This chain connects TRBV11-2 to TRBJ2-6; D gene unclear. The germline CDR1 and CDR2 sequences are SGHAT and FQNNGV. Trimming took off 6 bases at V and 1 base at J, with 16 bases between the two ends. The CDR3 runs 17 residues. The CDR3 loop is CASSESSAKSGANVLTF. CDR3 nucleotide sequence: TGTGCCAGCAGTGAATCCTCAGCGAAATCTGGGGCCAACGTCCTGACTTTC.

The chain recombines TRBV10-1 with TRBJ2-1, with a tentative D call TRBD2 (5 bases). The CDR3 length is 15 residues. Germline assignment: CDR1 WNHNN and CDR2 SYGVQD (reference sequence). The V gene lost 2 bases and the J gene lost 6 bases, with 14 bases spanning the gap. The CDR3 DNA reads as TGCGCCAGCAGTGAGACACTAGTATCGGTCAATGAGCAGTTCTTC. This translates into CASSETLVSVNEQFF.

The sample holds many counts of this clonotype. CDR3 DNA: TGTGCCAGCAGCGAGGCAGGGGCCTTGAACACTGAAGCTTTCTTT. Protein product: CASSEAGALNTEAFF. V is TRBV2 and J is TRBJ1-1, with D possibly being TRBD1 (6 bases). The CDR3 runs 15 residues. Germline V gives CDR1 SNHLY, CDR2 FYNNEI. The V gene lost 6 bases and the J gene lost 0 bases, with 14 bases spanning the gap.

This clonotype was counted at least ten times. The chain links TRBV2 to TRBJ2-5; D is possibly TRBD1 (6 bases). The CDR3 length is 12 residues. The V end was cut by 6 bases, the J end by 5 bases, with 10 bases between. Germline assignment: CDR1 SNHLY and CDR2 FYNNEI. CDR3 DNA: TGTGCCAGCAGGACAGGATACGAGACCCAGTACTTC. It yields the protein CASRTGYETQYF.

The chain joins TRBV9 to TRBJ1-1; D not certain. V shed 4 bases and J shed 4 bases, with 14 bases lying between them. Germline CDR1 reads SGDLS; CDR2 reads YYNGEE. This CDR3 contains 14 residues. CDR3 in amino acids: CASSPGPGATEAFF. Here the CDR3 DNA reads TGTGCCAGCAGCCCCGGCCCAGGTGCCACTGAAGCTTTCTTT.

In this sample, this clonotype turned up many times. Written as DNA, the CDR3 is TGCAGTGCTAGAGGACAGGGAGGGGGCACAGATACGCAGTATTTT. Its protein is CSARGQGGGTDTQYF. The chain recombines TRBV20-1 with TRBJ2-3; tentatively, D is TRBD1 or TRBD2 (7 bases each). The CDR3 contains 15 residues. Per the germline V gene, CDR1 is DFQATT and CDR2 is SNEGSKA (reference sequence). V was shortened by 1 base and J by 1 base, with 12 bases between the two germline ends.

This clonotype appeared a few times. CDR3 DNA sequence: TGTGCCAGCAGTTCCACGGGACTAGCGGGCAACGAGCAGTACTTC. Protein product: CASSSTGLAGNEQYF. This chain connects TRBV28 to TRBJ2-7; TRBD2 aligns across 12 bases. V was pared by 4 bases and J by 5 bases, with 6 bases of the junction left unmatched. The CDR3 is made up of 15 amino acids. Germline-derived CDR1 and CDR2 are MDHEN and SYDVKM.

This clonotype was observed a handful of times. This sequence joins TRBV6-1 and TRBJ1-5; 7 positions agree with TRBD1. The CDR3 consists of 17 residues. Germline CDR1 MNHNS, CDR2 SASEGT. Trimming removed 5 bases from V and 5 bases from J; junction bases left unmatched: 15. The CDR3 DNA follows: TGTGCCAGCAGTTCCAAGACAGGGCCCCTCGGCCATCAGCCCCAGCATTTT. Its protein is CASSSKTGPLGHQPQHF.

This clonotype has only a few counts. The chain employs TRBV20-1 and TRBJ1-5; no clear D gene. Germline assignment: CDR1 DFQATT and CDR2 SNEGSKA (reference sequence). The CDR3 contains 14 residues. V lost 6 bases, J lost 7 bases, and 19 bases lay in between. CDR3: CSALAPGLEQPQHF. CDR3 nucleotide sequence: TGCAGTGCCCTGGCCCCGGGCCTCGAACAGCCCCAGCATTTT.

The table lists this clonotype with a few counts. The CDR3 sequence: CASSPGSRSGEQYF. The CDR3 nucleotides are TGTGCCAGCAGCCCGGGGAGCCGGAGTGGTGAGCAGTACTTC. The chain has TRBV27 and TRBJ2-7; a possible D gene is TRBD2 (5 bases). Germline CDR1 and CDR2: MNHEY and SMNVEV (reference sequence). The CDR3 covers 14 residues. V dropped 6 bases and J dropped 7 bases, with 19 bases sitting between them.

The V call is TRBV7-2, the J call TRBJ2-7; 9 nucleotides agree with TRBD1. V shed 0 bases, J shed 5 bases, and the junction held 11 bases outside the gene matches. The CDR3 has 17 residues. CDR1 and CDR2 from the germline V gene are SGHTA and FQGNSA. The CDR3 loop reads CASSLAAPGQGVHEQYF. The CDR3 DNA reads TGTGCCAGCAGCTTAGCCGCCCCGGGACAGGGTGTACACGAGCAGTACTTC.

This chain uses TRBV20-1 with TRBJ2-7, with 8 bases fitting TRBD1. This CDR3 contains 11 residues. Per germline, CDR1 DFQATT and CDR2 SNEGSKA (reference sequence). The CDR3 sequence: CRPDRGHEQYF. The CDR3, as DNA: TGCAGGCCTGACAGGGGCCACGAGCAGTACTTC.

Many counts were recorded for this clonotype. J is TRBJ2-5 and V is TRBV12-3 or TRBV12-4; D remains unclear. CDR3 size: 16 residues. Trimming shortened V by 3 bases and J by 1 base, and 15 bases separated the two germline ends. CDR3 bases: TGTGCCAGCAGTTTGCTAGTTTGGAGTAGCCAAGAGACCCAGTACTTC. It is translated as CASSLLVWSSQETQYF.